The clone carrying this TCR beta chain was picked up one time. The antigen is not known. V was trimmed by 5 bases and J by 6 bases, leaving 19 bases between them. Germline V gives CDR1 MNHEY, CDR2 SVGEGT. This CDR3 spans 15 amino acids. The sample is drawn from a study of T cell responses to AZD1222 COVID-19 vaccine. The protocol was immunoSEQ multiplex PCR, while the TCRdb copy is restricted to in-frame clones and leaves out a portion. The table has 150,000 to 200,000 clones, approximately 92% seen once. Study-level points and caveats: Donors were largely white British and mainly female; clonal diversity was possibly underestimated. Across spike, vaccine-associated CD4 TCRs were found, dominant at 160-218 and 743-854. Unmutated regions of variants are reportedly targeted by nearly half of spike-specific TCRs.

The sequences come from peripheral blood, collected on day 0 of AZD1222 vaccination. The genes are TRBV6-2 or TRBV6-3 and TRBJ1-2, with a possible D match to TRBD1 (5 bases). This clonotype originated in an adult in good health. Written as DNA, the CDR3 is TGTGCCAGCAGTACCGGGACGGCGATAGGAAATGGCTACACCTTC. It encodes CASSTGTAIGNGYTF.